This TCR beta chain was recorded in a study of shared clonotypes between healthy human individuals. V gave up 6 bases and J gave up 1 base, with 15 bases separating them. This CDR3 has 15 amino acids. Per germline, CDR1 SNHLY and CDR2 FYNNEI. The naive CD8 fraction comprised CD45RO-negative cells positively selected for CCR7 and excluded terminally differentiated effector memory CD45RA+ cells. Sequenced by immunoSEQ multiplex PCR; TCRdb stores in-frame clones only, minus some. The table has 1.5 million to 2.5 million clones, around 96% seen once. V gene TRBV2 combines with J gene TRBJ1-1; possibly TRBD1 for D (5 bases). Material for sequencing was naive CD8+ T cells sorted from blood. This TCR was sampled from a man between 18 and 35 years old in good health. DNA for the CDR3: TGTGCCAGCAGCTATTCAATGGGGGGGAACACTGAAGCTTTCTTT. This gives the protein CASSYSMGGNTEAFF.